Reported below is one T cell receptor beta chain. Its antigen is currently unknown. FACS sorted CD4+ or CD8+ T cells into CD45RA+ naive and CD45RO+ memory. Germline V gene lookup returns CDR1 LGHNA and CDR2 YSLEER. There are 15 residues in the CDR3. Trimming removed 4 bases at V and 0 bases at J, with 11 bases between. This sample stems from a study of regulatory dendritic cells for organ transplantation. General study points: Mature dendritic cells appeared to drive more memory CD8+ clonal expansion than regulatory ones.

Generated by immunoSEQ multiplex PCR, the TCRdb table keeps only in-frame clones and is missing some. The sample consists of 30,000 to 40,000 clones, around 90% of them appearing once. The chain couples TRBV4-3 to TRBJ2-3; a possible D gene is TRBD1 (7 bases). This TCR was sampled from a human donor in good health. Sequencing was done on a sample of naive CD4+ T cells from blood. Subset noted: CD45RA+ naive T cells. The CDR3 sequence is CASSPGGLSTDTQYF. In nucleotides, the CDR3 is TGCGCCAGCAGCCCAGGGGGACTTAGCACAGATACGCAGTATTTT.